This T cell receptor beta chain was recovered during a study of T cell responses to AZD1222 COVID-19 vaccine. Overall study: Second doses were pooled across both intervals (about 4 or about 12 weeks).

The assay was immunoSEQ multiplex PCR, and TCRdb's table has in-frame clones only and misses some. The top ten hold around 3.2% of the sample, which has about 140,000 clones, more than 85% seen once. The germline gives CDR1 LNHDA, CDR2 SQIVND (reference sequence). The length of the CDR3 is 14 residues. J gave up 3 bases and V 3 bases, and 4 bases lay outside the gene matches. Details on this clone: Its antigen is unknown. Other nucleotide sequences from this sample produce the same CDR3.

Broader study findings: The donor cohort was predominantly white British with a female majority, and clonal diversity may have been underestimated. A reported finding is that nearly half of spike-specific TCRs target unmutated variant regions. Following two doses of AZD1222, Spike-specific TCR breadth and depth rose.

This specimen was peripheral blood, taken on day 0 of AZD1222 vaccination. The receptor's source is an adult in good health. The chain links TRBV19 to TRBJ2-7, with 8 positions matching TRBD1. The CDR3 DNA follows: TGTGCCAGTAGTATCGGGACAGGAAGCTACGAGCAGTACTTC. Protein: CASSIGTGSYEQYF.